The TCR beta chain described here comes from a study of T cell responses to AZD1222 COVID-19 vaccine. Study results and limitations: Repertoire sampling happened only post peak T cell response. Targeting of unmutated variant regions was reportedly seen in nearly half of spike-specific TCRs. An increase in Spike-specific TCR breadth and depth was observed after two AZD1222 doses. Mostly white British, mostly female donors; authors suggested clonal diversity may be underestimated.

TCRdb's copy holds only in-frame clones and misses some; the assay was immunoSEQ multiplex PCR. The table has 100,000 to 120,000 clones, nearly 90% seen once. Concerning this clone itself: The antigen is unknown.

Deletions cut 6 bases from V and 11 bases from J, with 13 bases between. This CDR3 region has 12 residues. Germline CDR1 and CDR2: MNHEY and SVGAGI. This receptor was taken from an adult in good health. Sequenced material: peripheral blood, taken on day 0 of AZD1222 vaccination. The chain couples TRBV6-5 to TRBJ1-4, with D perhaps matching TRBD1 (6 bases). The CDR3 DNA follows: TGTGCCAGCAGCGACCGGGACAAGAAACTGTTTTTT. Protein product: CASSDRDKKLFF.